The next 10 T cell receptor beta chains were all read from a single sample in a study of T cell repertoires in cytomegalovirus infection. Each CDR3 protein gets one entry after TCRdb re-called the reads with MiXCR. The top ten hold around 2.5% of the sample, which has 300,000 or so distinct CDR3 sequences, approximately 10% seen once. Sequencing was performed on PBMCs. Receptor source: a human donor in good health (CMV status not recorded). Some clones in this sample may be carry-over from other donors' samples.

The chain links TRBV27 to TRBJ2-1; the D is unclear. Trimming took 7 bases from V and 8 from J, leaving 18 bases between them. Germline CDR1 reads MNHEY; CDR2 reads SMNVEV (reference sequence). This CDR3 has 14 amino acids. The CDR3 loop is CASNPSTTIDEQFF. Written as DNA, the CDR3 is TGTGCCAGCAACCCCTCGACCACCATTGATGAGCAGTTCTTC.

The CDR3 region has the DNA TGCAGTGCCCAGACTAGCGGGGGAACCTACGAGCAGTACGTC. Protein product: CSAQTSGGTYEQYV. The J gene is TRBJ2-7, the V gene TRBV20-1; TRBD2 matches 12 bases. CDR1 is DFQATT, CDR2 SNEGSKA, per germline (reference sequence). The CDR3 spans 14 residues. V trimming: 6 bases; J trimming: 2 bases; junction bases outside the gene matches: 5.

This clonotype showed up many times. The gene calls are TRBV6-5 and TRBJ1-3; a weak D match, TRBD1 (6 bases). Trimming removed 9 bases from V and 0 bases from J, with 9 bases in between. The germline V gene encodes CDR1 MNHEY and CDR2 SVGAGI. The CDR3 consists of 13 residues. CDR3 loop: CASRTDSGNTIYF. The CDR3 DNA is TGTGCCAGTAGGACAGACTCTGGAAACACCATATATTTT.

Points on this clonotype: This may be a read error: a much more frequent sequence differs by one nucleotide. The chain has TRBV4-1 and TRBJ2-3, with 9 nucleotides matching TRBD2. This CDR3 spans 17 amino acids. CDR1 is MGHRA and CDR2 is YSYEKL in the germline V gene. CDR3 protein: CASSRGASGGSGDTQYF. DNA of the CDR3: TGTGCCAGCAGCCGAGGGGCGAGCGGGGGGTCGGGCGATACGCAGTATTTT.

This clonotype was counted a few times. CDR3 region: CASSPRQALETQYF. CDR3 bases: TGCGCCAGCAGCCCTCGACAAGCGCTCGAGACCCAGTACTTC. J is TRBJ2-5 and V is TRBV5-1; D not resolved. There are 14 residues in the CDR3. V was cut by 4 bases and J by 5 bases, with 15 bases left in between. From germline, CDR1 is SGHRS and CDR2 YFSETQ.

This clonotype was recorded many times. This sequence joins TRBV7-6 and TRBJ1-5; tentatively, D is TRBD1 (5 bases). Germline V gives CDR1 SGHVS, CDR2 FNYEAQ. The V and J ends lost 5 bases and 0 bases respectively, with 11 bases between them. This CDR3 is 15 amino acids long. In DNA form, the CDR3 reads TGTGCCAGCAGCCCCGGGGGGTATAGCAATCAGCCCCAGCATTTT. This codes for CASSPGGYSNQPQHF.

The rearrangement links TRBV19 to TRBJ1-2, with D possibly being TRBD1 (6 bases). V lost 2 bases, J lost 2 bases, and 12 bases lay in between. The CDR3 is 15 amino acids. The germline V gene encodes CDR1 LNHDA and CDR2 SQIVND (reference sequence). This CDR3 reads CASSIRGVTNYGYTF. CDR3 DNA sequence: TGTGCCAGTAGTATAAGGGGGGTTACAAACTATGGCTACACCTTC. The complete variable domain, with remaining parts taken from reference TRBV19 and TRBJ1-2, reads DGGITQSPKYLFRKEGQNVTLSCEQNLNHDAMYWYRQDPGQGLRLIYYSQIVNDFQKGDIAEGYSVSREKKESFPLTVTSAQKNPTAFYLCASSIRGVTNYGYTFGSGTRLTVV.

Ten or more counts support this clonotype. The J gene is TRBJ1-5, the V gene TRBV7-9; D is possibly TRBD1 (5 bases). CDR3 size: 14 residues. Germline lookup yields CDR1 SEHNR and CDR2 FQNEAQ (reference sequence). V was cut by 0 bases and J by 9 bases, with 12 bases left in between. CDR3 nucleotides: TGTGCCAGCAGCTTAGCGCAGGGCTACGGGCCCCAGCATTTT. Amino acids: CASSLAQGYGPQHF.

This clonotype was seen only a few times. V is TRBV29-1 and J is TRBJ1-4; TRBD1 aligns across 8 bases. The V gene's germline CDR1 is SQVTM and CDR2 ANQGSEA. This CDR3 contains 15 residues. J lost 6 bases, V lost 4 bases, and 10 bases had no gene match. For the CDR3, the DNA is TGCAGCGTTGGACTCTCGGGACAGGTTTATGAAAAACTGTTTTTT. Translated: CSVGLSGQVYEKLFF. Full variable domain (remainder filled in from reference TRBV29-1 and TRBJ1-4): SAVISQKPSRDICQRGTSLTIQCQVDSQVTMMFWYRQQPGQSLTLIATANQGSEATYESGFVIDKFPISRPNLTFSTLTVSNMSPEDSSIYLCSVGLSGQVYEKLFFGSGTQLSVL.

The table lists this clonotype with many counts. The chain has TRBV6-1 and TRBJ2-1, with TRBD1 identical over 11 bases. CDR3 size: 18 residues. The germline gives CDR1 MNHNS, CDR2 SASEGT. The V gene end was trimmed by 6 bases and the J gene end by 4 bases; junction bases not matched to a gene: 14. The CDR3 reads CASRALGGRDRGYNEQFF. The CDR3 bases are TGTGCCAGCAGAGCTCTAGGGGGCAGGGACAGGGGGTACAATGAGCAGTTCTTC.